This paragraph covers one T cell receptor (beta chain) sequence. Documented treatment: randomized to nivolumab then ipilimumab (arm A) or the reverse (arm B). No patient had prior DNA-damaging chemotherapy. From thawed PBMCs, live CD3+CD8+ cells negative for CD19 and CD56 were sorted. The data are from a study of sequential checkpoint blockade in melanoma. CDR1 and CDR2 (germline): SGHRS, YFSETQ. CDR3 length equals 13 residues. The germline V and J ends were trimmed by 5 bases and 2 bases, with 9 bases remaining between them. Here immunoSEQ multiplex PCR was the method, and the copy in TCRdb shows in-frame clones only, minus some. Here the sample spans about 32,000 clones, 82% being singletons.

The sequencing here drew on CD8+ T cells sorted from blood (inferred from file names), taken from a patient given nivolumab and ipilimumab in sequence. This sequence joins TRBV5-1 and TRBJ2-3; maybe TRBD2 (5 bases). The TCR originated in a human donor with melanoma. The CDR3 sequence is CASRGRITDTQYF. CDR3 nucleotide sequence: TGCGCCAGCAGAGGGAGAATCACAGATACGCAGTATTTT.